The following is a T cell receptor (beta chain) sequence with its context. The antigen is undetermined. MiXCR, applied by TCRdb to the 5' RACE reads, yields one record per CDR3 protein. The sample records some 260,000 distinct CDR3 sequences, 15% to 20% being singletons. This sample stems from a study of T-cell memory formation after mild COVID-19. Across the whole study: TCR clusters were largely donor specific.

Study outcomes and limitations: Of the contracting clones, CD4+ ones lay mainly in CM and EM, and CD8+ ones in EMRA. Within pre-infection memory, some responding clones were found, suggesting cross-reactive memory joined.

The CDR3 length is 16 residues. Germline V gene lookup returns CDR1 DFQATT and CDR2 SNEGSKA (reference sequence). Trimming stripped 1 base from V and 3 bases from J, with 16 bases between. This sequence was found in a man between 18 and 29 years old who had mild COVID-19 (a few samples of this study predate the infection). Cell type and time point are not known. V and J are TRBV20-1 and TRBJ1-5; the D gene is possibly TRBD1 (5 bases). The sequenced sample consisted of PBMCs or a T cell subset sorted from them (not recorded which). The CDR3 protein is CSARVPPWGLNQPQHF. The DNA for the CDR3 is TGCAGTGCTAGAGTCCCTCCGTGGGGCCTCAATCAGCCCCAGCATTTT.